The rows below give T cell receptor beta chains drawn from one sample of a study of Graves' ophthalmopathy and Graves' hyperthyroidism. Via MiXCR, TCRdb re-called the multiplex PCR reads, giving one row per CDR3 protein. The sample includes about 1.1 million distinct CDR3 sequences, approximately 35% of them seen just once. Material for sequencing was peripheral blood or thyroid tissue (not recorded which). All receptors come from an adult man with Graves' hyperthyroidism. Both conserved end residues are part of each CDR3. The order of the fields is V gene, D gene, J gene, clone size, CDR3 protein, CDR3 DNA. D genes are given only for firm matches. The size of a clone is reported for some rows only, either as once, few or many, or as a class for expanded clones.

v_gene: TRBV7-2; d_gene: TRBD1; j_gene: TRBJ2-7; abundance: many; CDR3aa: CASSPGGSGGGVQYF; CDR3nt: TGTGCCAGCAGCCCGGGTGGGTCAGGGGGCGGAGTGCAGTACTTC
v_gene: TRBV6-6; d_gene: TRBD2; j_gene: TRBJ2-5; abundance: NA; CDR3aa: CASSRAGVLPIRYF; CDR3nt: TGTGCCAGCAGCCGCGCGGGGGTCCTACCTATCCGGTACTTC
v_gene: TRBV7-9; d_gene: NA; j_gene: TRBJ2-7; abundance: many; CDR3aa: CASSYSDITYEQYF; CDR3nt: TGTGCCAGCAGCTATTCCGACATTACCTACGAGCAGTACTTC
v_gene: TRBV7-9; d_gene: NA; j_gene: TRBJ2-7; abundance: once; CDR3aa: CASTFERGAKNEQYF; CDR3nt: TGTGCCAGCACCTTCGAACGCGGGGCGAAGAACGAGCAGTACTTC
v_gene: TRBV11-2; d_gene: TRBD1; j_gene: TRBJ2-7; abundance: NA; CDR3aa: CASTPFRSGTGGVYEQYF; CDR3nt: TGTGCCAGCACCCCCTTTCGATCCGGGACAGGGGGCGTTTACGAGCAGTACTTC
v_gene: TRBV4-1; d_gene: TRBD1; j_gene: TRBJ2-5; abundance: NA; CDR3aa: CASSQDSRGQPKETQYF; CDR3nt: TGCGCCAGCAGCCAAGACTCGAGGGGGCAACCAAAAGAGACCCAGTACTTC
v_gene: TRBV5-1; d_gene: TRBD1; j_gene: TRBJ1-1; abundance: NA; CDR3aa: CASSRDRGRFSLEAFF; CDR3nt: TGCGCCAGCAGCCGAGACAGGGGGAGGTTTTCATTAGAAGCTTTCTTT
v_gene: TRBV20-1; d_gene: TRBD1; j_gene: TRBJ1-5; abundance: NA; CDR3aa: CSASGQGPGWPQHF; CDR3nt: TGCAGTGCTTCCGGACAGGGGCCTGGATGGCCCCAGCATTTT
v_gene: TRBV30; d_gene: TRBD2; j_gene: TRBJ2-5; abundance: NA; CDR3aa: CAWSPGLAPTIQETQYF; CDR3nt: TGTGCCTGGAGTCCGGGACTAGCTCCTACGATACAAGAGACCCAGTACTTC
v_gene: TRBV19; d_gene: NA; j_gene: TRBJ2-7; abundance: many; CDR3aa: CASRGAGGYEQYF; CDR3nt: TGTGCCAGCCGGGGGGCCGGGGGCTACGAGCAGTACTTC
v_gene: TRBV10-3; d_gene: NA; j_gene: TRBJ1-4; abundance: NA; CDR3aa: CAISEFKEKLFF; CDR3nt: TGTGCCATCAGTGAGTTTAAAGAAAAACTGTTTTTT
v_gene: TRBV6-5; d_gene: NA; j_gene: TRBJ1-5; abundance: NA; CDR3aa: CASSYAWGNQPQHF; CDR3nt: TGTGCCAGCAGTTACGCGTGGGGAAATCAGCCCCAGCATTTT
v_gene: TRBV19; d_gene: TRBD1; j_gene: TRBJ2-5; abundance: NA; CDR3aa: CASSPGQGGTQYF; CDR3nt: TGTGCCAGTAGTCCGGGACAGGGGGGGACCCAGTACTTC
v_gene: TRBV5-5; d_gene: TRBD2; j_gene: TRBJ2-7; abundance: NA; CDR3aa: CASTAVGGSYEQYF; CDR3nt: TGTGCCAGCACTGCGGTGGGGGGGTCCTACGAGCAGTACTTC
v_gene: TRBV18; d_gene: TRBD2; j_gene: TRBJ2-2; abundance: few; CDR3aa: CASSPRREGRHGELFF; CDR3nt: TGTGCCAGCTCACCACGCCGGGAGGGCCGTCACGGGGAGCTGTTTTTT
v_gene: TRBV25-1; d_gene: NA; j_gene: TRBJ1-1; abundance: NA; CDR3aa: CASSAYTGMNTEAFF; CDR3nt: TGTGCCAGCAGTGCGTACACGGGGATGAACACTGAAGCTTTCTTT
v_gene: TRBV15; d_gene: TRBD1; j_gene: TRBJ2-7; abundance: many; CDR3aa: CATGTGGLYEQYF; CDR3nt: TGTGCCACCGGGACAGGGGGCCTCTACGAGCAGTACTTC
v_gene: TRBV7-9; d_gene: NA; j_gene: TRBJ1-2; abundance: many; CDR3aa: CASSLDRAAGYTF; CDR3nt: TGTGCCAGCAGCTTAGACAGGGCTGCCGGCTACACCTTC
v_gene: TRBV9; d_gene: NA; j_gene: TRBJ1-2; abundance: NA; CDR3aa: CASSVAGQSFYGYTF; CDR3nt: TGTGCCAGCAGCGTAGCCGGACAATCGTTCTATGGCTACACCTTC
v_gene: TRBV12-3/TRBV12-4; d_gene: NA; j_gene: TRBJ1-6; abundance: NA; CDR3aa: CASSFTGQGARSPLHF; CDR3nt: TGTGCCAGCAGTTTTACGGGACAAGGGGCGCGTTCACCCCTCCACTTT
v_gene: TRBV7-9; d_gene: NA; j_gene: TRBJ2-2; abundance: NA; CDR3aa: CASSFLQGNAGELFF; CDR3nt: TGTGCCAGCAGCTTCCTACAGGGTAACGCCGGGGAGCTGTTTTTT
v_gene: TRBV25-1; d_gene: NA; j_gene: TRBJ1-5; abundance: NA; CDR3aa: CASSEPASNQPQHF; CDR3nt: TGTGCCAGCAGTGAACCGGCCAGCAATCAGCCCCAGCATTTT
v_gene: TRBV7-3; d_gene: NA; j_gene: TRBJ2-7; abundance: NA; CDR3aa: CASSLRERVNYEQYF; CDR3nt: TGTGCCAGCAGCTTACGGGAGCGGGTCAACTACGAGCAGTACTTC
v_gene: TRBV9; d_gene: NA; j_gene: TRBJ1-1; abundance: NA; CDR3aa: CARSARGGKSEAFF; CDR3nt: TGTGCAAGAAGCGCAAGGGGGGGGAAGTCTGAAGCTTTCTTT
v_gene: TRBV20-1; d_gene: NA; j_gene: TRBJ1-1; abundance: many; CDR3aa: CSATPWLNMNTEAFF; CDR3nt: TGCAGTGCTACTCCGTGGCTGAACATGAACACTGAAGCTTTCTTT
v_gene: TRBV6-5; d_gene: NA; j_gene: TRBJ1-1; abundance: NA; CDR3aa: CATTPGTNKNTEAFF; CDR3nt: TGTGCCACCACCCCGGGGACAAACAAGAACACTGAAGCTTTCTTT
v_gene: TRBV27; d_gene: TRBD1; j_gene: TRBJ1-5; abundance: NA; CDR3aa: CASKTGANQPQHF; CDR3nt: TGTGCCAGCAAGACAGGGGCCAATCAGCCCCAGCATTTT
v_gene: TRBV20-1; d_gene: NA; j_gene: TRBJ1-6; abundance: NA; CDR3aa: CSARDRGVFNNSPLHF; CDR3nt: TGCAGTGCTAGAGATCGAGGGGTTTTTAATAATTCACCCCTCCACTTT
v_gene: TRBV5-1; d_gene: NA; j_gene: TRBJ1-5; abundance: few; CDR3aa: CASSLGPDYSNQPQHF; CDR3nt: TGCGCCAGCAGCTTAGGGCCAGATTATAGCAATCAGCCCCAGCATTTT
v_gene: TRBV7-2; d_gene: NA; j_gene: TRBJ2-7; abundance: many; CDR3aa: CASSARGVAGPHYEQYF; CDR3nt: TGTGCCAGCAGCGCCCGGGGAGTCGCGGGACCACACTACGAGCAGTACTTC